One and the same sample provided the 11 T cell receptor beta chains below, sequenced in a study of blood T cell repertoires in COVID-19. Repertoires were generated with immunoSEQ multiplex PCR, while TCRdb's copy carries only in-frame clones and drops some. The sample contains more than 20,000 clones, 86% of which appear only once. The sample comprised peripheral blood. These receptors were collected from a human donor with active COVID-19. The donor label of this sample is uncertain.

The V and J genes are TRBV6-2 or TRBV6-3 and TRBJ1-2, with TRBD1 matching 8 bases. After removal of 4 bases from V and 6 bases from J, the junction contained 10 bases not matched to a gene. The CDR3 covers 15 residues. Germline V lookup: CDR1 MNHEY, CDR2 SVGEGT. CDR3: CASSSGQGFLDGYTF. In DNA, the CDR3 is TGTGCCAGCAGTTCCGGACAGGGTTTTCTTGATGGCTACACCTTC.

The gene calls are TRBV19 and TRBJ2-4, with 7 positions matching TRBD1. The junction had 11 bases not matched to a gene; V was cut back by 5 bases and J by 7 bases. Looked up from germline, CDR1 is LNHDA and CDR2 is SQIVND (reference sequence). This CDR3 has 15 amino acids. This CDR3 is CASSADREFNNIQYF. The CDR3 DNA reads as TGTGCCAGTAGTGCCGACAGGGAATTCAACAACATTCAGTACTTC.

The CDR3 bases are TGTGCCAGCAGCCCCCCTCGGAACACTGAAGCTTTCTTT. Amino acid sequence: CASSPPRNTEAFF. This chain uses TRBV4-2 with TRBJ1-1; unclear D gene. The V gene lost 4 bases and the J gene lost 1 base, with 7 bases spanning the gap. The CDR3 has 13 residues. Germline CDR1 reads LGHNA; CDR2 reads YNFKEQ.

The V and J genes are TRBV5-1 and TRBJ2-7, with 8 nucleotides matching TRBD1. Germline CDR1 is SGHRS and CDR2 is YFSETQ. This CDR3 has 15 amino acids. Trimming took 4 bases from V and 0 from J; bases not matched to a gene: 6. The CDR3 reads CASSIRTGSSYEQYF. CDR3 in DNA: TGCGCCAGCAGCATCCGGACAGGGAGCTCCTACGAGCAGTACTTC.

This chain joins TRBV4-1 and TRBJ2-2; 13 bases agree with TRBD2. This CDR3 contains 17 residues. The germline CDR1 and CDR2 sequences are MGHRA and YSYEKL. After removal of 1 base from V and 5 bases from J, the junction contained 4 bases not matched to a gene. Written as DNA, the CDR3 is TGCGCCAGCAGCCAAGGGACTAGCGGGAGTTGGACCGGGGAGCTGTTTTTT. Translated, it gives CASSQGTSGSWTGELFF.

The chain couples TRBV19 to TRBJ1-6, with 7 positions matching TRBD1. The CDR3 consists of 16 residues. The trim removed 7 bases at V and 5 bases at J, leaving 11 bases unmatched. Per germline, CDR1 LNHDA and CDR2 SQIVND (reference sequence). The CDR3 nucleotides read TGTGCCAGTAATATCGTCTGGACAGGCGATAATTCACCCCTCCACTTT. It specifies CASNIVWTGDNSPLHF.

This chain joins TRBV6-6 and TRBJ2-3, with a possible D match to TRBD1 (5 bases). From germline, CDR1 is MNHNY and CDR2 SVGAGI (reference sequence). V was clipped by 8 bases and J by 5 bases, with 14 bases between them. This CDR3 is 13 amino acids long. CDR3 nucleotides: TGTGCCAGCCTGAGAACAGGCGGAGATACGCAGTATTTT. Translation: CASLRTGGDTQYF.

This clone was recorded once. V usage is TRBV2 and J usage is TRBJ1-1; the match to TRBD1 covers 7 bases. V dropped 5 bases and J dropped 5; count of bases not matched to a gene: 8. Per the germline V gene, CDR1 is SNHLY and CDR2 is FYNNEI. CDR3 size: 14 residues. As DNA, the CDR3 is TGTGCCAGCAGTTTCAGACAGGGCGGGACTGAAGCTTTCTTT. Translated: CASSFRQGGTEAFF.

The genes are TRBV25-1 and TRBJ2-7; the D gene is possibly TRBD2 (6 bases). Trimming took 3 bases from V and 4 from J, leaving 16 bases between them. The CDR3 covers 15 residues. Germline V gene sequence: CDR1 MGHDK, CDR2 SYGVNS. The CDR3 here is CASSDGGIGGYEQYF. The CDR3, as DNA: TGTGCCAGCAGTGACGGCGGGATAGGCGGGTACGAGCAGTACTTC.

This clone was found once. The genes are TRBV10-2 and TRBJ2-5, with 9 bases fitting TRBD1. This CDR3 has 15 residues. The V gene end was trimmed by 7 bases and the J gene end by 5 bases; junction bases not matched to a gene: 11. Germline lookup yields CDR1 WSHSY and CDR2 SAAADI. CDR3 sequence: CASTMTQGARETQYF. The CDR3 DNA sequence: TGCGCCAGCACCATGACACAGGGGGCGCGGGAGACCCAGTACTTC.

V usage is TRBV19 and J usage is TRBJ1-2, with TRBD1 identical over 9 bases. Germline V CDR1 and CDR2: LNHDA, SQIVND (reference sequence). Germline trimming cut 6 bases from V and 3 bases from J; bases unmatched to any gene: 8. CDR3 length equals 15 residues. The CDR3 loop is CASSEQGAEYYGYTF. The CDR3 DNA reads as TGTGCCAGTAGCGAACAGGGGGCAGAGTACTATGGCTACACCTTC.